Given below is one TCR beta chain in context. Antigen specificity is unknown. This sample was included in a study of cytomegalovirus exposure and HLA in healthy donors. Study findings and constraints: On later analysis, the bulk of CMV-associated TCR beta chains appeared to be HLA-restricted.

Germline V gene lookup returns CDR1 GTSNPN and CDR2 SVGIG (reference sequence). The CDR3 length is 13 residues. Between the trimmed V and J ends, which lost 1 base and 9 bases, there was a span of 13 bases. In the PCR, 60 Vbeta and 13 Jbeta primers were used. Only in-frame clones appear in the TCRdb table, and some are missing; sequencing was by immunoSEQ multiplex PCR. The sample lists around 170,000 clones, around 80% occurring once. The gene calls are TRBV30 and TRBJ2-4; a weak D match, TRBD2 (6 bases). This receptor was obtained from a woman aged 50 to 60 in good health and CMV-seronegative. The material sequenced was PBMCs. CDR3 loop: CAWSADGGSIQYF. CDR3 DNA sequence: TGTGCCTGGAGTGCCGACGGGGGTAGCATTCAGTACTTC.